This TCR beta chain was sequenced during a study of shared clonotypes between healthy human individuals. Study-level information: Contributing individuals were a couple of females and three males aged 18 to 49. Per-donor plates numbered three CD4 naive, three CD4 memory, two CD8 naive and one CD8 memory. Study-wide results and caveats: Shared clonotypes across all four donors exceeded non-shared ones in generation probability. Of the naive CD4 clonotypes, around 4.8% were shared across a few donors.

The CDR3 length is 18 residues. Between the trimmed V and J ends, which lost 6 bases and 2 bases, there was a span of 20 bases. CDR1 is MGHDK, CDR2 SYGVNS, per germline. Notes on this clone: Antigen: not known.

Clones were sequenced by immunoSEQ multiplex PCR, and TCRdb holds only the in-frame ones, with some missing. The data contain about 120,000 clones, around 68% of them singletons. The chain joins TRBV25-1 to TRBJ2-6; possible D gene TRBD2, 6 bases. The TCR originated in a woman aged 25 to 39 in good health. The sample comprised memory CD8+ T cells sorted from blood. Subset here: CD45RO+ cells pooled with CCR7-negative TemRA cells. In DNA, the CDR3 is TGTGCCAGCAGCGACCCACGGGCCCCGGGAGCTGGGGCCAACGTCCTGACTTTC. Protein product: CASSDPRAPGAGANVLTF.